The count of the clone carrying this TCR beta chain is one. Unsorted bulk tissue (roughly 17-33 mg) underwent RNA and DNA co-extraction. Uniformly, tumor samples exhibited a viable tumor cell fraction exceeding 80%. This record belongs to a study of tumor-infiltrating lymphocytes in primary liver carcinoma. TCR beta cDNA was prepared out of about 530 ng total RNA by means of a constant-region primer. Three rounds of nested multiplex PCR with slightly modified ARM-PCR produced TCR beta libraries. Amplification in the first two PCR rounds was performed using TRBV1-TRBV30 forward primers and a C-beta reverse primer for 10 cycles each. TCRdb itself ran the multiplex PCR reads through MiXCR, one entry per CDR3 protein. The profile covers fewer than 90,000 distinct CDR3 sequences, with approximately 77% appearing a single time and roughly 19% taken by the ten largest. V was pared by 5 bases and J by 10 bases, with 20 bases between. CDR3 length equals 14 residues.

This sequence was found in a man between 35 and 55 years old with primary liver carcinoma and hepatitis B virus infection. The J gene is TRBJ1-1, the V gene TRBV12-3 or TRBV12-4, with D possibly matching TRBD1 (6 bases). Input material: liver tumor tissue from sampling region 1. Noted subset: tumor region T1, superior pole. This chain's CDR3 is CASSVIQGDTRAFF. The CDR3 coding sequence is TGTGCCAGCAGTGTGATACAGGGAGACACTCGAGCTTTCTTT.